Listed below are T cell receptor beta chains from one sample, sequenced in a study of blood T cell repertoires in COVID-19. Clones were sequenced by immunoSEQ multiplex PCR, and TCRdb holds only the in-frame ones, with some missing. The table lists more than 95,000 clones, roughly 87% of them singletons, with around 6.2% in the top ten. Sequenced material: peripheral blood. The source of these receptors is a human donor in a cohort sampled during active COVID-19. Each CDR3 is given with its conserved first and last residue. Fields, in order: D gene, clone size, J gene, V gene, CDR3 protein, CDR3 DNA. The D gene is left open where the match is weak. Size is stated for part of the rows, as once, few or many counts, or as a class when the clone is expanded.

>TRBD1|once|TRBJ1-6|TRBV9
CASSVGTAYNSPLHF
TGTGCCAGCAGCGTTGGGACAGCATATAATTCACCCCTCCACTTT
>-|-|TRBJ2-1|TRBV29-1
CSVEVRASYNEQFF
TGCAGCGTTGAAGTCAGGGCATCCTACAATGAGCAGTTCTTC
>-|-|TRBJ1-2|TRBV29-1
CSVERGGEGYTF
TGCAGCGTTGAAAGGGGTGGAGAAGGCTACACCTTC
>TRBD1|-|TRBJ1-2|TRBV5-1
CASSGGTGEIPNYGYTF
TGCGCCAGCAGCGGTGGGACAGGGGAAATTCCTAACTATGGCTACACCTTC
>TRBD2|-|TRBJ2-5|TRBV11-2
CASSFLALADQETQYF
TGTGCCAGCAGCTTCCTAGCGCTAGCGGACCAAGAGACCCAGTACTTC
>TRBD2|-|TRBJ2-2|TRBV7-8
CASSTYRLAANTGELFF
TGTGCCAGCAGCACCTACCGACTAGCGGCGAACACCGGGGAGCTGTTTTTT
>-|-|TRBJ1-1|TRBV15
CATSRSGVAEAFF
TGTGCCACCAGCAGATCAGGGGTGGCTGAAGCTTTCTTT
>-|-|TRBJ2-7|TRBV28
CASSFRVIVEQYF
TGTGCCAGCAGTTTCCGGGTCATCGTCGAGCAGTACTTC
>TRBD1|-|TRBJ2-7|TRBV10-3
CAISESWTGSVGAEQYF
TGTGCCATCAGTGAGTCCTGGACAGGATCGGTAGGCGCCGAGCAGTACTTC
>TRBD1|-|TRBJ1-1|TRBV2
CASKVQGWNTEAFF
TGTGCCAGCAAAGTACAGGGGTGGAACACTGAAGCTTTCTTT
>-|-|TRBJ1-4|TRBV27
CASSSGTGGEKLFF
TGTGCCAGCAGTTCCGGGACGGGAGGGGAAAAACTGTTTTTT
>TRBD1|-|TRBJ2-1|TRBV11-2
CASSLDPGGDEQFF
TGTGCCAGCAGCTTAGATCCAGGGGGAGATGAGCAGTTCTTC
>TRBD2|few|TRBJ2-3|TRBV4-2
CASSQEIQRGPASTDTQYF
TGTGCCAGCAGCCAAGAGATCCAGCGGGGGCCCGCTAGCACAGATACGCAGTATTTT
>-|-|TRBJ1-5|TRBV12-3/TRBV12-4
CASSESNQPQHF
TGTGCCAGCTCTGAGAGCAATCAGCCCCAGCATTTT
>-|-|TRBJ2-3|TRBV10-2
CASSPARASDTQYF
TGCGCCAGCAGTCCGGCCAGGGCCTCAGATACGCAGTATTTT
>-|-|TRBJ2-3|TRBV7-9
CASSLGSRRTDTQYF
TGTGCCAGCAGCTTAGGGTCCAGGCGCACAGATACGCAGTATTTT
>-|-|TRBJ1-2|TRBV30
CAWSVNRGVEAPNYGYTF
TGTGCCTGGAGTGTTAACCGGGGAGTTGAGGCCCCTAACTATGGCTACACCTTC
>TRBD2|-|TRBJ2-3|TRBV19
CASSIRPGTSRGDTQYF
TGTGCCAGTAGTATCAGACCCGGGACTAGCAGGGGAGATACGCAGTATTTT
>-|-|TRBJ2-7|TRBV7-6
CASSFGGQYF
TGTGCCAGCAGCTTTGGCGGGCAGTACTTC
>TRBD1|-|TRBJ2-1|TRBV28
CASSLPPVQGAGDEQFF
TGTGCCAGCAGTCTCCCTCCCGTACAGGGGGCCGGGGATGAGCAGTTCTTC
>-|-|TRBJ2-5|TRBV7-2
CASSSYLGNQETQYF
TGTGCCAGCAGCTCCTACCTCGGGAACCAAGAGACCCAGTACTTC
>-|-|TRBJ2-5|TRBV3-1/TRBV3-2
CASSQVHREHPAYF
TGTGCCAGCAGCCAAGTTCATCGGGAACACCCAGCATACTTC
>TRBD2|-|TRBJ2-1|TRBV5-1
CASSLVGGSGNEQFF
TGCGCCAGCAGCTTGGTCGGCGGGAGCGGCAATGAGCAGTTCTTC
>-|-|TRBJ1-6|TRBV6-8
CASSYPRESSYNSPLHF
TGTGCCAGCAGTTACCCCCGGGAGAGCTCCTATAATTCACCCCTCCACTTT
>-|-|TRBJ2-5|TRBV15
CATSRLGGRETQYF
TGTGCCACCAGCAGACTTGGGGGGAGGGAGACCCAGTACTTC
>TRBD1|-|TRBJ1-5|TRBV2
CASRVGTGYSNQPQHF
TGTGCCAGCAGGGTCGGGACAGGGTATAGCAATCAGCCCCAGCATTTT
>TRBD2|-|TRBJ2-2|TRBV5-8
CASSLLAGGRNTGELFF
TGTGCCAGCAGCTTACTAGCGGGAGGGCGGAACACCGGGGAGCTGTTTTTT
>TRBD1|-|TRBJ1-1|TRBV5-1
CASSLTGGDTEAFF
TGCGCCAGCAGCTTGACAGGGGGAGACACTGAAGCTTTCTTT